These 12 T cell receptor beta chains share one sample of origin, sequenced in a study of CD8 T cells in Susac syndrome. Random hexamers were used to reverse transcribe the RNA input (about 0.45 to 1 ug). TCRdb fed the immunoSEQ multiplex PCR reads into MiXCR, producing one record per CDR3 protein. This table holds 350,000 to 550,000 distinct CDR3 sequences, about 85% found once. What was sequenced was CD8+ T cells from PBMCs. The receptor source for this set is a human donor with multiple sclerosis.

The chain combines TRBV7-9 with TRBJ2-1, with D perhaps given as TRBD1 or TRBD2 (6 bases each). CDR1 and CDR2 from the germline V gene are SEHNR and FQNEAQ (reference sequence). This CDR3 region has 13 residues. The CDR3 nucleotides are TGTGTCTTTGGGGGGCCCATGGGCAATGAGCAGTTCTTC. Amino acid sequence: CVFGGPMGNEQFF.

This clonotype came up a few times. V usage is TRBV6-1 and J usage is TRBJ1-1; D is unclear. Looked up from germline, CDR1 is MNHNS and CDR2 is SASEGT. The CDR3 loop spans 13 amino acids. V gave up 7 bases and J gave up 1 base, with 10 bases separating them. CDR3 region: CASIGFENTEAFF. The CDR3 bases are TGTGCCAGCATAGGGTTTGAGAACACTGAAGCTTTCTTT.

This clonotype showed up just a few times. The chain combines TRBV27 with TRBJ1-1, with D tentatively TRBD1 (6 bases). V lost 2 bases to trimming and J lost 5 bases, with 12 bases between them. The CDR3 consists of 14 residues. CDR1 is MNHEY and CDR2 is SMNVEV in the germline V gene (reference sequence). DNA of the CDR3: TGTGCCAGCAGTTTACGTGGGGGGGCAACTGAAGCTTTCTTT. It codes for CASSLRGGATEAFF.

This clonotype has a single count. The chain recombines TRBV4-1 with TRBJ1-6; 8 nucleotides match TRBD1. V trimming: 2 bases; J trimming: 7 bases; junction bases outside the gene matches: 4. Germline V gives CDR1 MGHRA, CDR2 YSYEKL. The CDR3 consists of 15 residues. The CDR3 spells CASSQWPGGNSPLHF. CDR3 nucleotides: TGCGCCAGCAGCCAATGGCCAGGGGGCAATTCACCCCTCCACTTT.

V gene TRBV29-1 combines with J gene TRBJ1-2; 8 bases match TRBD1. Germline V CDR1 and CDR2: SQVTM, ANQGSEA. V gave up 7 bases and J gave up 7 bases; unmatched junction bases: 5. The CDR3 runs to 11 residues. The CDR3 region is CSADRGSGYTF. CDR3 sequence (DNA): TGCAGCGCCGACAGGGGAAGTGGCTACACCTTC. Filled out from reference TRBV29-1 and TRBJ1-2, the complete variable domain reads SAVISQKPSRDICQRGTSLTIQCQVDSQVTMMFWYRQQPGQSLTLIATANQGSEATYESGFVIDKFPISRPNLTFSTLTVSNMSPEDSSIYLCSADRGSGYTFGSGTRLTVV.

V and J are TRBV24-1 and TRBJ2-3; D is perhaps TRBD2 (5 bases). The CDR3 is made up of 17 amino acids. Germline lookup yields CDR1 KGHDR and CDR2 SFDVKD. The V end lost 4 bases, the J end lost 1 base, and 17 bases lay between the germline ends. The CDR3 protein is CATSEYQVALCTDTQYF. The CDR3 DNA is TGTGCCACCAGTGAATACCAGGTAGCGCTCTGCACAGATACGCAGTATTTT.

The CDR3 nucleotides read TGTGCCAGCAGTTTGGGACTAGGGGCCGAGAATGAGCAGTTCTTC. Translated: CASSLGLGAENEQFF. The genes are TRBV27 and TRBJ2-1, with 8 bases matching TRBD2. J gave up 7 bases and V 3 bases, and 8 bases lay outside the gene matches. Germline V gene lookup returns CDR1 MNHEY and CDR2 SMNVEV (reference sequence). The CDR3 totals 15 residues.

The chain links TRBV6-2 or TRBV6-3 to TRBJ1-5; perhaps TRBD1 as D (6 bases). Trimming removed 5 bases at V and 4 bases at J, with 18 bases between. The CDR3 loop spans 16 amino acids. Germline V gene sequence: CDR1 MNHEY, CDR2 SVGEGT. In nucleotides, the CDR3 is TGTGCCAGCAGTCTATACGCAGGGGCGTCGAATCAGCCCCAGCATTTT. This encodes CASSLYAGASNQPQHF.

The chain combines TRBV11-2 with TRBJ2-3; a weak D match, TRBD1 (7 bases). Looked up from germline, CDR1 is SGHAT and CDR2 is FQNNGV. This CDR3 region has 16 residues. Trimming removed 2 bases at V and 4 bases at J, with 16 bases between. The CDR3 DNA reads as TGTGCCAGCAGCTTAACGGAGGGGGCGGGCTCAGATACGCAGTATTTT. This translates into CASSLTEGAGSDTQYF.

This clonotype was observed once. In DNA, the CDR3 is TGTGCCAGCAGCTTTCGGACAGGGGGCCGGACTGAAGCTTTCTTT. Its protein product is CASSFRTGGRTEAFF. The chain is built from TRBV7-9 and TRBJ1-1; 11 bases fit TRBD1. This CDR3 is built from 15 residues. After removal of 3 bases from V and 5 bases from J, the junction contained 5 bases not matched to a gene. The germline V gene encodes CDR1 SEHNR and CDR2 FQNEAQ (reference sequence).

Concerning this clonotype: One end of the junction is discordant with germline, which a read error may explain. The CDR3 spells CASSLSGQTNSGANVLTF. In DNA, the CDR3 is TGTGCCAGCAGTCTATCCGGACAAACTAACTCTGGGGCCAACGTCCTGACTTTC. The rearrangement uses TRBV27 and TRBJ2-6; perhaps TRBD1 as D (5 bases). This CDR3 is 18 amino acids long. From germline, CDR1 is MNHEY and CDR2 SMNVEV (reference sequence).

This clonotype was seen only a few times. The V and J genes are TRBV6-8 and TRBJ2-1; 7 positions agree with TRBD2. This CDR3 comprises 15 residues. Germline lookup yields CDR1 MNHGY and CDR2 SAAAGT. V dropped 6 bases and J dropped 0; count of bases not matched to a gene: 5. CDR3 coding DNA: TGTGCCAGCAGACTTTCTAGCGGCTCCTACAATGAGCAGTTCTTC. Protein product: CASRLSSGSYNEQFF.